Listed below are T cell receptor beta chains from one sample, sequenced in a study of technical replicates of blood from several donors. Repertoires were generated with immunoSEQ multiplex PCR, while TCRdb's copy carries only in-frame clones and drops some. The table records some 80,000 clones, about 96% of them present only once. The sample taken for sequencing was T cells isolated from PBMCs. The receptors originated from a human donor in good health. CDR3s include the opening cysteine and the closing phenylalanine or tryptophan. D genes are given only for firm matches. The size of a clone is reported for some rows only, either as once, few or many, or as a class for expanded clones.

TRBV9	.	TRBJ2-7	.	TGTGCCAGCAGCGTAGGCTCCAACGGCTACGAGCAGTACTTC	CASSVGSNGYEQYF
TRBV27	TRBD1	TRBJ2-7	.	TGTGCCAGCAGTTTAGGACAGGGGCGATACGAGCAGTACTTC	CASSLGQGRYEQYF
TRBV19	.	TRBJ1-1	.	TGTGCCAGTAGTATCGGGAGACAGAACACTGAAGCTTTCTTT	CASSIGRQNTEAFF
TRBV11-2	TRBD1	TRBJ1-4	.	TGTGCCAGCAGCGTCGGGACAGGGCATGAAAAACTGTTTTTT	CASSVGTGHEKLFF
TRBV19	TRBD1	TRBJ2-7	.	TGTGCCAGTAGCTCAAGAAACCGGACAGGGCGGCTCTACGAGCAGTACTTC	CASSSRNRTGRLYEQYF
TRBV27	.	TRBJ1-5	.	TGTGCCAGCAGTGTACGGGATAATCAGCCCCAGCATTTT	CASSVRDNQPQHF
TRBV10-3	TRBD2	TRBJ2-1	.	TGTGCCATCAGTGAGTCCGGACTAGCGGGGGTCAATGAGCAGTTCTTC	CAISESGLAGVNEQFF
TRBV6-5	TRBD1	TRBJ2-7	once	TGTGCCACCTTGGACAGGGTCCACGAGCAGTACTTC	CATLDRVHEQYF
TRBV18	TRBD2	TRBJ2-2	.	TGTGCCAGCTCACCATACGCTAGCGGGAGAGCCGGGGAGCTGTTTTTT	CASSPYASGRAGELFF
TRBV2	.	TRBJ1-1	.	TGTGCCAGCAGTGAACAGGGAGGCACTGAAGCTTTCTTT	CASSEQGGTEAFF
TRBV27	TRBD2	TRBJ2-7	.	TGTGCCAGCAGTTTATTGATAGCGGGAAATCACTACGAGCAGTACTTC	CASSLLIAGNHYEQYF
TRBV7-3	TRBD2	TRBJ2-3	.	TGTGCCAGCAGCCCGACTAGCGGGAGCAATACGCAGTATTTT	CASSPTSGSNTQYF
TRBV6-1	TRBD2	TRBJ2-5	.	TGTGCCAGCAGTGAAGTTCTAGCGGGACTCTTTATTCAGTACTTC	CASSEVLAGLFIQYF
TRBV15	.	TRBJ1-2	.	TGTGCCACCAGCTCACGACAGAGCAACTATGGCTACACCTTC	CATSSRQSNYGYTF
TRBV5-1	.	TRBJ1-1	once	TGCGCCAGCAGCACAAGGACAGTGAACACTGAAGCTTTCTTT	CASSTRTVNTEAFF
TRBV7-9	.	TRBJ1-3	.	TGTGCCAGCAGCTTAGGGACAGACTCGTTATCTGGAAACACCATATATTTT	CASSLGTDSLSGNTIYF
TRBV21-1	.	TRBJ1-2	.	TGTGCCAGCAGCCCCGGGGGAGGGGACGGCTACACCTTC	CASSPGGGDGYTF
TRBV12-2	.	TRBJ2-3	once	TGTGCAAGTCGCCGCCGCCGGACTAGCGGGAGGGCGGTAGATACGCAGTATTTT	CASRRRRTSGRAVDTQYF
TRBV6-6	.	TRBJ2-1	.	TGTGCCAGCAGTTCCCAGCTGGCGGGATCCTACAATGAGCAGTTCTTC	CASSSQLAGSYNEQFF
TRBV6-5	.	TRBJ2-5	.	TGTGCCAGCAGTTACTCGAGTCTGACAAGAGAGACCCAGTACTTC	CASSYSSLTRETQYF
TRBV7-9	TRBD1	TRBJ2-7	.	TGTGCCAGCAGCTTACGAGGGGGCACATACGAGCAGTACTTC	CASSLRGGTYEQYF
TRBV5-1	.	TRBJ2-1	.	TGCGCCAGCAGCCCCTGGACTTTTGGGAGCTCCTACAATGAGCAGTTCTTC	CASSPWTFGSSYNEQFF
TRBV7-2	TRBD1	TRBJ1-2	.	TGTGCCAGCAGCTTAGACAGGGGAGGCTACACCTTC	CASSLDRGGYTF
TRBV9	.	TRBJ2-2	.	TGTGCCAGCAGCGTAGGGGCCAGGGCGAACACCGGGGAGCTGTTTTTT	CASSVGARANTGELFF
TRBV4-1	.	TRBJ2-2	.	TGCGCCAGCAGTACCCCAAGGGGAACCGGGGAGCTGTTTTTT	CASSTPRGTGELFF
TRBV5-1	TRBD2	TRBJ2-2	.	TGCGCCAGCAGCCTAATCCTTAGCGGGAGGACAAACACCGGGGAGCTGTTTTTT	CASSLILSGRTNTGELFF
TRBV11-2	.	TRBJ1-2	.	TGTGCCAGCAGCCCCACACGGGATAACTATGGCTACACCTTC	CASSPTRDNYGYTF
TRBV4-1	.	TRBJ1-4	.	TGCGCCAGCAGCCGAGGAGGGACGGCAACTAATGAAAAACTGTTTTTT	CASSRGGTATNEKLFF
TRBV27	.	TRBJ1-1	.	TGTGCCAGCAGTTTATACTCACCTCTCGGGAACACTGAAGCTTTCTTT	CASSLYSPLGNTEAFF
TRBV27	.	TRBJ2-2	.	TGTGCCAGCAGTTCACGACAGGAACTGAACACCGGGGAGCTGTTTTTT	CASSSRQELNTGELFF
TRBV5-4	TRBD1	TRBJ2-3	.	TGTGCCACCAGTTTAAACAGGGGACCCGCAGATACGCAGTATTTT	CATSLNRGPADTQYF
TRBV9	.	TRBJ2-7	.	TGTGCCAGCAGCGCGGACAGATGGGGGCACTCCTACGAGCAGTACTTC	CASSADRWGHSYEQYF
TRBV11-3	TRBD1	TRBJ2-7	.	TGTGCCAGCAGCCGATACAGGGGGTACGAGCAGTACTTC	CASSRYRGYEQYF
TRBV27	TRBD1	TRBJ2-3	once	TGTGCCAGCAGGGGACAGGGGGTGATTAGGGATACGCAGTATTTT	CASRGQGVIRDTQYF
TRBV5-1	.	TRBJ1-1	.	TGCGCCAGCATAGGGAGCATGAACACTGAAGCTTTCTTT	CASIGSMNTEAFF
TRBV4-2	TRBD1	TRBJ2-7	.	TGTGCCAGCAGCCAAGGACAGGGGGCCTACGAGCAGTACTTC	CASSQGQGAYEQYF
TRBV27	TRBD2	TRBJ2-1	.	TGTGCCAGCAGTCCAAAACTAGCGGGAGGCCACAATGAGCAGTTCTTC	CASSPKLAGGHNEQFF
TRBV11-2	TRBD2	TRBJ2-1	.	TGTGCCAGCAGCTTAGAGGGACTAGCGGGTTATGAGCAGTTCTTC	CASSLEGLAGYEQFF